The entry below describes one T cell receptor (beta chain). Its antigen is unidentified. Germline assignment: CDR1 SGHTA and CDR2 FQGTGA. V lost 5 bases and J 6 bases, leaving 10 bases between the germline ends. The CDR3 is 13 amino acids. The protocol was immunoSEQ multiplex PCR, while the TCRdb copy is restricted to in-frame clones and leaves out a portion. The data show over 150,000 clones, with 91% seen just once and around 3.6% held by the top ten. The data derive from a study of T cell responses to AZD1222 COVID-19 vaccine. Overall study findings and caveats: Compared with day 0, the breadth and depth of the Spike-specific TCR repertoire rose significantly after two doses of AZD1222.

This clonotype was sampled from an adult who received the AZD1222 COVID-19 vaccine. V is TRBV7-3 and J is TRBJ2-2; no clear D gene. Sequenced here: peripheral blood, sampled 28 days after the second AZD1222 dose. Here the CDR3 reads CASSPLTAGELFF. CDR3 sequence (DNA): TGTGCCAGCAGCCCCCTAACCGCCGGGGAGCTGTTTTTT. The full variable domain, completed using reference TRBV7-3 and TRBJ2-2, is GAGVSQTPSNKVTEKGKYVELRCDPISGHTALYWYRQSLGQGPEFLIYFQGTGAADDSGLPNDRFFAVRPEGSVSTLKIQRTERGDSAVYLCASSPLTAGELFFGEGSRLTVL.